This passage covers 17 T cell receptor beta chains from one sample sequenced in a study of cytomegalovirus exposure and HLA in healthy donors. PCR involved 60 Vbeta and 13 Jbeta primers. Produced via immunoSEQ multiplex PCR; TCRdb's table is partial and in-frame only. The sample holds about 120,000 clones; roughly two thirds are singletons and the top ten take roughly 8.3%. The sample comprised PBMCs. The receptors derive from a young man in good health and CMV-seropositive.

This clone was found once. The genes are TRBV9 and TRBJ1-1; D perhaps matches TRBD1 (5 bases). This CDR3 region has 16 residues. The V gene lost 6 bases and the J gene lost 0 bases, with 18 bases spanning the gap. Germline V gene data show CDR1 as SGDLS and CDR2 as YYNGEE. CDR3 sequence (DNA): TGTGCCAGCACCACCCCTACCCCAGGGATGAACACTGAAGCTTTCTTT. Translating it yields CASTTPTPGMNTEAFF.

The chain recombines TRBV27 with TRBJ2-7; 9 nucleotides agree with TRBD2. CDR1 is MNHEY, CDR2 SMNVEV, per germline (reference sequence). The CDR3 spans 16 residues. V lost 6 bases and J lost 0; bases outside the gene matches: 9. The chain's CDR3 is CASSDSLAGFSYEQYV. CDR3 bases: TGTGCCAGCAGCGACTCTCTAGCGGGGTTCTCCTACGAGCAGTACGTC.

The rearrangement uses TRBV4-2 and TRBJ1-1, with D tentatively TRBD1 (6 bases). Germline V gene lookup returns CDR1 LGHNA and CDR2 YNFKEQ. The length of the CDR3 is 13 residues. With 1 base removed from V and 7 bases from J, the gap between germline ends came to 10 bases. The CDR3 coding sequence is TGTGCCAGCAGCCAAGCCACAGGGCGTGAAGCTTTCTTT. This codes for CASSQATGREAFF.

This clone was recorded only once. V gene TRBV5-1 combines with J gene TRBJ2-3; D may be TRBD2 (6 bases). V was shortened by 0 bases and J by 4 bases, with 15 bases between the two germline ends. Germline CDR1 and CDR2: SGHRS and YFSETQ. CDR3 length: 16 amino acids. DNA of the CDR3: TGCGCCAGCAGCTTGGTGGGCAGGGAGGTGGCAGATACGCAGTATTTT. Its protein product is CASSLVGREVADTQYF.

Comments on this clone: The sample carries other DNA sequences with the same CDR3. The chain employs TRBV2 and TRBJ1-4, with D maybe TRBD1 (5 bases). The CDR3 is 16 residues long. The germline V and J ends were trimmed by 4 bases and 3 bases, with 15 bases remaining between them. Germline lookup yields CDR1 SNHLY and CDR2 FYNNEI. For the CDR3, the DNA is TGTGCCAGCAGTGTTCGGGGGAGTATGGCTAATGAAAAACTGTTTTTT. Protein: CASSVRGSMANEKLFF.

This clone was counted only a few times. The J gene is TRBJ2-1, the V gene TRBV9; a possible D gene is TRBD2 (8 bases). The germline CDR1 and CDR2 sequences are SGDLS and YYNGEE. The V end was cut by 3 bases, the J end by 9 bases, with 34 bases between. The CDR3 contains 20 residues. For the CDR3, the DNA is TGTGCCAGCAGCGCGGCGACAGGGAGGGCTGAGCGGGGGCGGAGAGGTGAGCAGTTCTTC. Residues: CASSAATGRAERGRRGEQFF.

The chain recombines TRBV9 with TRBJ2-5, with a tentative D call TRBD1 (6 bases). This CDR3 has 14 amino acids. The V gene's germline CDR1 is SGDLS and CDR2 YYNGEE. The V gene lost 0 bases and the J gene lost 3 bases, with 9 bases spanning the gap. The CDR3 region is CASSVVDSKETQYF. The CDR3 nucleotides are TGTGCCAGCAGCGTAGTGGACAGTAAAGAGACCCAGTACTTC. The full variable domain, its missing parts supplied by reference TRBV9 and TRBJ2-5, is DSGVTQTPKHLITATGQRVTLRCSPRSGDLSVYWYQQSLDQGLQFLIQYYNGEERAKGNILERFSAQQFPDLHSELNLSSLELGDSALYFCASSVVDSKETQYFGPGTRLLVL.

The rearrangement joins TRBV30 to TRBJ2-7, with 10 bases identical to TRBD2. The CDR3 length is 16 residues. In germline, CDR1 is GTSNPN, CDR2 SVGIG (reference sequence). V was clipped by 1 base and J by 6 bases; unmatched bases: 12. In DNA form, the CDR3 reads TGTGCCTGGAGTGGTCGGGTAGGACTAGCGGTGATCGAGCAGTACTTC. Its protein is CAWSGRVGLAVIEQYF.

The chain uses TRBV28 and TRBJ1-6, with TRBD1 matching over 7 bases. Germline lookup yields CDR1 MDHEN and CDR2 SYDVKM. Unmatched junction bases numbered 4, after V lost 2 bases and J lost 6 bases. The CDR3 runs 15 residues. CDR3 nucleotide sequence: TGTGCCAGCAGTTTAAATTGGGACAGTAATTCACCCCTCCACTTT. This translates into CASSLNWDSNSPLHF. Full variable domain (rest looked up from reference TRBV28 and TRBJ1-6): DVKVTQSSRYLVKRTGEKVFLECVQDMDHENMFWYRQDPGLGLRLIYFSYDVKMKEKGDIPEGYSVSREKKERFSLILESASTNQTSMYLCASSLNWDSNSPLHFGNGTRLTVT.

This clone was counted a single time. The CDR3 is CASSIGGTGGGYTF. CDR3 coding DNA: TGTGCCAGTAGTATCGGCGGGACAGGGGGTGGCTACACCTTC. The chain couples TRBV19 to TRBJ1-2; 11 nucleotides align to TRBD1. The CDR3 extends over 14 amino acids. V lost 3 bases, J lost 7 bases, and 4 bases stayed unmatched. The germline CDR1 and CDR2 sequences are LNHDA and SQIVND (reference sequence).

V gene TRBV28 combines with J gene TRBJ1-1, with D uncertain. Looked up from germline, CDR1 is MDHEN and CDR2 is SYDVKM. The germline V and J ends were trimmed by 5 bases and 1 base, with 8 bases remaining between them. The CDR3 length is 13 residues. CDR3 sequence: CASSHSPNTEAFF. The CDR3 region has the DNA TGTGCCAGCAGTCATTCCCCGAACACTGAAGCTTTCTTT.

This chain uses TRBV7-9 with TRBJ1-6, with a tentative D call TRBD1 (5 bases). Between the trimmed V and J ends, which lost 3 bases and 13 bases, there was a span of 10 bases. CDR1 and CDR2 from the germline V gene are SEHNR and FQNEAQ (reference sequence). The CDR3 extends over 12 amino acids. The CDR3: CASSLGRDPLHF. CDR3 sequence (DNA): TGTGCCAGCAGCTTGGGGAGGGACCCCCTCCACTTT.

Here the CDR3 DNA reads TGCGCCAGCAGTCGAGGGCTGGCGGAGTCGATAGTGACTGAAGCTTTCTTT. The encoded protein is CASSRGLAESIVTEAFF. The chain couples TRBV5-1 to TRBJ1-1; D call uncertain. Germline CDR1 and CDR2: SGHRS and YFSETQ. Trimming shortened V by 5 bases and J by 5 bases, and 25 bases separated the two germline ends. CDR3 length: 17 amino acids.

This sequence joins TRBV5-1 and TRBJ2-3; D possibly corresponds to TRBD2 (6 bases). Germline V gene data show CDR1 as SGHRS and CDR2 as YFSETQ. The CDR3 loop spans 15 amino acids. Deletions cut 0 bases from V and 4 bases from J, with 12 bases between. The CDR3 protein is CASSLGSGRSDTQYF. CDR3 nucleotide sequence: TGCGCCAGCAGCTTGGGTAGCGGTCGGTCAGATACGCAGTATTTT.

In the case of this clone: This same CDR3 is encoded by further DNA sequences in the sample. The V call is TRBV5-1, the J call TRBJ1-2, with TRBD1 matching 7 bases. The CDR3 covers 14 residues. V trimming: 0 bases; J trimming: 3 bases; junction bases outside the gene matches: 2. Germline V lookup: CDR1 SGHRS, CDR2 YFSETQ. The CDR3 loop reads CASSLGQGDYGYTF. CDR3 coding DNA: TGCGCCAGCAGCTTGGGACAGGGTGACTATGGCTACACCTTC. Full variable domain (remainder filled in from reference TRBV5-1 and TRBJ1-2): KAGVTQTPRYLIKTRGQQVTLSCSPISGHRSVSWYQQTPGQGLQFLFEYFSETQRNKGNFPGRFSGRQFSNSRSEMNVSTLELGDSALYLCASSLGQGDYGYTFGSGTRLTVV.

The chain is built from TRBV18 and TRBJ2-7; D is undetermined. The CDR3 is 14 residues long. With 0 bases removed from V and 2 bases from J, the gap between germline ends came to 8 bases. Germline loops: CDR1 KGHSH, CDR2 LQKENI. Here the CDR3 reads CASSPPGPPYEQYF. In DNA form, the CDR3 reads TGTGCCAGCTCACCACCGGGCCCTCCCTACGAGCAGTACTTC.

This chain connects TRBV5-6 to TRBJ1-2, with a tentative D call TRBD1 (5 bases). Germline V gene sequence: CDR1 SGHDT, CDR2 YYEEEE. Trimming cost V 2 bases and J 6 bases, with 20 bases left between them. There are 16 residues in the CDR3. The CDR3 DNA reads TGTGCCAGCAGCTTCAGGGCGAAACTCCATCTCGATGGCTACACCTTC. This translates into CASSFRAKLHLDGYTF.